The following is a TCR beta chain sequence with its context. The entry originates in a study of blood T cell repertoires in COVID-19. The wider study: Samples came from the United States, Italy and Spain, spanning acute and convalescent COVID-19. In each case, the material was cDNA or gDNA derived from T cells, B-cell-depleted T cells, or PBMCs.

Cohorts were based on clinical histories the participants reported. Two negative PCRs, clearance, or symptom resolution were required of recovered Cohort 3 donors. Germline loops: CDR1 LNHDA, CDR2 SQIVND (reference sequence). The J segment lost 3 bases and the V segment lost 10 bases, leaving 11 bases of the junction unmatched. The CDR3 has 14 residues. Libraries were prepared by immunoSEQ multiplex PCR; TCRdb keeps only in-frame clonotypes and omits some of them. The sample yields about 250,000 clones, 85% to 90% seen once. The origin of this receptor is a man between 18 and 29 years old who had recovered from COVID-19. Sequencing input: PBMCs or T cells enriched from blood (not recorded which). The V and J genes are TRBV19 and TRBJ2-5; 7 nucleotides align to TRBD2. CDR3 nucleotide sequence: TGTGCCACCACCCGTCGGGGGGAAGAAGAGACCCAGTACTTC. Amino acid sequence: CATTRRGEEETQYF.